Listed below are T cell receptor beta chains from one sample, sequenced in a study of a mutant IDH1 vaccine in newly diagnosed glioma. These receptors have no known antigen. The data were produced by immunoSEQ multiplex PCR, yet TCRdb's version contains in-frame clones alone and is incomplete. The sample includes about 56,000 clones, 60% to 80% of them seen just once. The sequences come from PBMCs, collected from a glioma patient whose treatment included an IDH1 peptide vaccine. The receptors here all came from a man aged 50 to 60 with glioma. The CDR3 runs from the conserved cysteine through the conserved F or W. The D gene is left open where the match is weak. Some rows have no size entry. The others give once, few or many, or a class for an expanded clone.

V gene	J gene	clone size	D gene	CDR3 DNA	CDR3 protein
TRBV5-1	TRBJ2-7	NA	NA	TGCGCCAGCAGCTTGGGTTCCCGGACAGCGGAATCCATTAGGTACTTC	CASSLGSRTAESIRYF
TRBV19	TRBJ2-7	NA	NA	TGTGCCAGTAGTATACGGAGGGGAAGGGACGAGCAGTACTTC	CASSIRRGRDEQYF
TRBV2	TRBJ1-1	NA	TRBD1	TGTGCCAGCAGCGCAGGGGGCAAAAACACTGAAGCTTTCTTT	CASSAGGKNTEAFF
TRBV14	TRBJ2-5	NA	NA	TGTGCCAGCAGCCTAGCCGGGGGGCGCTTGGAGACCCAGTACTTC	CASSLAGGRLETQYF
TRBV27	TRBJ2-1	NA	TRBD2	TGTGCCAGCCGACTAGCGGGCTATGGCGAGCAGTTCTTC	CASRLAGYGEQFF
TRBV15	TRBJ1-2	NA	NA	TGTGCCACCAGCAGAGCCGCAGGGTATGGCTACACCTTC	CATSRAAGYGYTF
TRBV6-1	TRBJ2-6	NA	NA	TGTGCCAGCAGTGACAGTCGGGCCTCTGGGGCCAACGTCCTGACTTTC	CASSDSRASGANVLTF
TRBV30	TRBJ2-3	NA	TRBD2	TGTGCCGGGCAGCGGGGGGGCTACACAGATACGCAGTATTTT	CAGQRGGYTDTQYF
TRBV19	TRBJ1-2	NA	TRBD1	TGTGCCAGTAGTCGGGGACAGGGAAATGGCTACACCTTC	CASSRGQGNGYTF
TRBV6-1	TRBJ1-1	medium-sized	NA	TGTGCCAGCAGTGAGTCCGGGGGGGTAGCCACTGAAGCTTTCTTT	CASSESGGVATEAFF
TRBV29-1	TRBJ1-2	NA	NA	TGCAGCGTTGACTCCCACAGGAACTATGGCTACACCTTC	CSVDSHRNYGYTF
TRBV19	TRBJ2-3	NA	TRBD2	TGTGCCAGTAGTATTACAGGACTAGCGGGGGGGGGCACAGATACGCAGTATTTT	CASSITGLAGGGTDTQYF
TRBV2	TRBJ1-2	NA	NA	TGTGCCAGCAGTGAAAGGGGGGACGGGAACTATGGCTACACCTTC	CASSERGDGNYGYTF
TRBV6-5	TRBJ2-7	few	TRBD2	TGTGCCAGCAGTTACTCAATCGCGGGGGGATACGAGCAGTACTTC	CASSYSIAGGYEQYF
TRBV7-2	TRBJ2-4	NA	TRBD1	TGTGCCAGCAGCTCCCCGGGACAGGGTGACATTCAGTACTTC	CASSSPGQGDIQYF
TRBV14	TRBJ2-7	NA	TRBD2	TGTGCCAGCAGCCCGCTAGCGGGGGGATACTACGAGCAGTACTTC	CASSPLAGGYYEQYF
TRBV19	TRBJ1-6	NA	NA	TGTGCCAGTAGTACTAGACAGGCGGATAATTCACCCCTCCACTTT	CASSTRQADNSPLHF
TRBV6-6	TRBJ2-5	NA	TRBD2	TGTGCCAGCAGTTACGAGCGGGGAGGACCAAAAGAGACCCAGTACTTC	CASSYERGGPKETQYF
TRBV27	TRBJ2-1	NA	TRBD2	TGTGCCAGCTCGAAGCAGCGGGGGGCTTACAATGAGCAGTTCTTC	CASSKQRGAYNEQFF
TRBV13	TRBJ2-7	few	TRBD1	TGTGCCAGCAGCTTTGGGACAGGGGCACTCGAGCAGTACTTC	CASSFGTGALEQYF
TRBV30	TRBJ1-1	NA	NA	TGTGCCTGGAGGTCGAGACTTAACACTGAAGCTTTCTTT	CAWRSRLNTEAFF
TRBV5-8	TRBJ1-5	NA	TRBD1	TGTGCCAGCAGCTTGGGGACAGGGGTTCGTCAGCCCCAGCATTTT	CASSLGTGVRQPQHF
TRBV7-9	TRBJ1-5	few	TRBD1	TGTGCCAGCAGCTTAGGTATCGGGACAGGGAACAATCAGCCCCAGCATTTT	CASSLGIGTGNNQPQHF
TRBV5-1	TRBJ2-2	NA	NA	TGCGCCAGCAGCCCCCGCATCACCGGGGAGCTGTTTTTT	CASSPRITGELFF
TRBV4-2	TRBJ1-2	once	NA	TGTGCCAGCAGCCAAGAAGGGACCCCAAGCAACTATGGCTACACCTTC	CASSQEGTPSNYGYTF
TRBV30	TRBJ2-3	few	NA	TGTGCCTGGGGTGGCGGATCTAGCACAGATACGCAGTATTTT	CAWGGGSSTDTQYF
TRBV6-1	TRBJ1-1	NA	NA	TGTGCCAGCAGTGAATCCCAGACCAGGTCGGCTTTCTTT	CASSESQTRSAFF
TRBV9	TRBJ2-3	once	NA	TGTGCCAGCAGCGTAGAGCCCGGAGGGGACACAGATACGCAGTATTTT	CASSVEPGGDTDTQYF
TRBV18	TRBJ2-7	NA	NA	TGTGCCAGCTCTTCGCTTTCCTACGAGCAGTACTTC	CASSSLSYEQYF
TRBV6-6	TRBJ2-7	NA	TRBD2	TGTGCCAGCAGTGGAGCGGGGGGGTCCTACGAGCAGTACTTC	CASSGAGGSYEQYF
TRBV6-6	TRBJ1-4	NA	NA	TGTGCCAGCAGTTGGGGATCTAATGAAAAACTGTTTTTT	CASSWGSNEKLFF
TRBV30	TRBJ1-5	NA	NA	TGTGCCTGGAGTAAGGACAGCAATCAGCCCCAGCATTTT	CAWSKDSNQPQHF
TRBV7-3	TRBJ2-1	few	NA	TGTGCCAGCAGCTCGTCAGGAGCGCTTAATGAGCAGTTCTTC	CASSSSGALNEQFF
TRBV29-1	TRBJ1-2	NA	TRBD1	TGCAGCGTGTGGGACAGTGGCTACACCTTC	CSVWDSGYTF
TRBV29-1	TRBJ2-7	NA	TRBD1	TGCAGCGTTGCTCCGGGACAGGGAAATTACGAGCAGTACTTC	CSVAPGQGNYEQYF
TRBV11-2	TRBJ1-2	NA	TRBD1	TGTGCCAGCAGCCGATCGGGACAGGGAGGGGGTGAGGGCTACACCTTC	CASSRSGQGGGEGYTF
TRBV15	TRBJ1-5	once	NA	TGTGCCACCAGCAGAGATTGGACGCAAAGTCAGCCCCAGCATTTT	CATSRDWTQSQPQHF
TRBV19	TRBJ1-6	NA	NA	TGTGCCACCAGGGGAGGGGACGGTTCACCCCTCCACTTT	CATRGGDGSPLHF
TRBV6-1	TRBJ2-3	few	NA	TGTGCCAGCAGTGAAATGCCGACAGGCGGCGGGGTCGCAGATACGCAGTATTTT	CASSEMPTGGGVADTQYF
TRBV4-3	TRBJ2-5	NA	TRBD2	TGCGCCAGCAGCCAAGATATAGCGGGGGGGCCGGGGCAAGAGACCCAGTACTTC	CASSQDIAGGPGQETQYF
TRBV9	TRBJ2-5	once	NA	TGTGCCAGCAGTCTCAAAGCCAGGGCAGAGACCCAGTACTTC	CASSLKARAETQYF
TRBV9	TRBJ1-1	NA	NA	TGTGCCAGCAGCGTTTCAGCGAACACTGAAGCTTTCTTT	CASSVSANTEAFF
TRBV11-2	TRBJ2-7	NA	TRBD1	TGTGCCAGCAGCCCCGCTCAGACAGGGGGCGTGTACGAGCAGTACTTC	CASSPAQTGGVYEQYF
TRBV4-1	TRBJ1-1	once	NA	TGCGCCAGCAGCCAAGAGCCGGGGGGTTCGGGGAACACTGAAGCTTTCTTT	CASSQEPGGSGNTEAFF
TRBV7-8	TRBJ1-1	NA	NA	TGTGCCAGCAGCTTAGTGGGCGACACTGAAGCTTTCTTT	CASSLVGDTEAFF
TRBV10-3	TRBJ2-3	NA	TRBD2	TGTGCCATCAGTGAGAGCCTAGCGGGGGTTGTTCGGAGCACAGATACGCAGTATTTT	CAISESLAGVVRSTDTQYF
TRBV4-1	TRBJ1-6	NA	NA	TGCGCCAGCAGCCAAACCCAAGACATCGGGATCTATAATTCACCCCTCCACTTT	CASSQTQDIGIYNSPLHF
TRBV30	TRBJ2-1	NA	NA	TGTGCCTGGGGCCCCTGGGCGCGTAATGAGCAGTTCTTC	CAWGPWARNEQFF
TRBV5-1	TRBJ1-2	NA	NA	TGCGCCAGCAGCTTGGATGACAGGTGGTCCTATGGCTACACCTTC	CASSLDDRWSYGYTF
TRBV5-4	TRBJ2-7	NA	NA	TGTGCCAGCAGCGTGGGGGTACCCGGGACCTACGAGCAGTACTTC	CASSVGVPGTYEQYF
TRBV7-2	TRBJ1-1	NA	NA	TGTGCCAGCAGCACTTATGGGCTGAGGGCTTTCTTT	CASSTYGLRAFF
TRBV30	TRBJ1-1	few	TRBD1	TGTGCCTGCGGGACAGGTCTCACTGAAGCTTTCTTT	CACGTGLTEAFF
TRBV6-5	TRBJ2-7	NA	NA	TGTGCCAGCAAACGGACGGCAAGCACCTACGAGCAGTACTTC	CASKRTASTYEQYF